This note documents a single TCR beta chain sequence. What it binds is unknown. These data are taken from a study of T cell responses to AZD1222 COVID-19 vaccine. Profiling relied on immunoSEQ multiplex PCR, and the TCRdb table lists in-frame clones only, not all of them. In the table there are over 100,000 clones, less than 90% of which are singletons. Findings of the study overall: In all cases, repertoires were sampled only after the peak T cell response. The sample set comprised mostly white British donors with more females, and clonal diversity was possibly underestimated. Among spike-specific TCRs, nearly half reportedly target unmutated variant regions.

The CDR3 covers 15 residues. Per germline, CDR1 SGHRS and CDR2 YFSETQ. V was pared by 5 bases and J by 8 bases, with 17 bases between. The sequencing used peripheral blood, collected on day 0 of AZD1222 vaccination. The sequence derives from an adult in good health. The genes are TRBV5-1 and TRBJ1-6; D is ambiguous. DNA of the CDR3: TGCGCCAGCAGTTACGACGGACTATGGTATTCACCCCTCCACTTT. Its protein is CASSYDGLWYSPLHF. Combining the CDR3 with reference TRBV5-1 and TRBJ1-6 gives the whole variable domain KAGVTQTPRYLIKTRGQQVTLSCSPISGHRSVSWYQQTPGQGLQFLFEYFSETQRNKGNFPGRFSGRQFSNSRSEMNVSTLELGDSALYLCASSYDGLWYSPLHFGNGTRLTVT.